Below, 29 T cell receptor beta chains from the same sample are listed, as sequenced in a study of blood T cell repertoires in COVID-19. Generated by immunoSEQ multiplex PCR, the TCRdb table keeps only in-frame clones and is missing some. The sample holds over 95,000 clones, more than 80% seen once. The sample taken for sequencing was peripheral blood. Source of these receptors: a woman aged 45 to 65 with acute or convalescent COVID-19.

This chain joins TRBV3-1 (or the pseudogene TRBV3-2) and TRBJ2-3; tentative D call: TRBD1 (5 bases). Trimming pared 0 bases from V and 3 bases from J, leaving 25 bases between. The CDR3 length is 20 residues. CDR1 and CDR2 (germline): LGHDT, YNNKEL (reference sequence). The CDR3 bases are TGTGCCAGCAGCCAAGATTCCGACCCTACAGGTCCCGGTTTGACAGATACGCAGTATTTT. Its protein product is CASSQDSDPTGPGLTDTQYF.

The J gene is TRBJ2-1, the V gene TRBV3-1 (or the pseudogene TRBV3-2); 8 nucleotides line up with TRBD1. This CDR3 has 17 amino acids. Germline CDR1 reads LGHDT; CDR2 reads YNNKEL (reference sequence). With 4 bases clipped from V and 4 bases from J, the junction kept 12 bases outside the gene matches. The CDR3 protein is CASSPRSLDRVYNEQFF. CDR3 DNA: TGTGCCAGCAGCCCCAGGAGTCTGGACAGGGTATACAATGAGCAGTTCTTC.

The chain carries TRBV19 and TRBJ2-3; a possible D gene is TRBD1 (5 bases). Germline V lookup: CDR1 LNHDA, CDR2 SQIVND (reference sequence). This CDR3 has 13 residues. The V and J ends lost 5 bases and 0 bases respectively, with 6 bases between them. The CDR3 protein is CASSPGSTDTQYF. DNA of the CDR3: TGTGCCAGTAGTCCAGGGAGCACAGATACGCAGTATTTT.

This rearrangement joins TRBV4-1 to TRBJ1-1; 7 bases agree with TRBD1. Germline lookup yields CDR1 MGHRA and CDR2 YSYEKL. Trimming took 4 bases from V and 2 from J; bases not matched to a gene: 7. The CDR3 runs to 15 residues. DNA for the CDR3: TGCGCCAGCAGCCTGACGACAGGGTTAAACACTGAAGCTTTCTTT. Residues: CASSLTTGLNTEAFF.

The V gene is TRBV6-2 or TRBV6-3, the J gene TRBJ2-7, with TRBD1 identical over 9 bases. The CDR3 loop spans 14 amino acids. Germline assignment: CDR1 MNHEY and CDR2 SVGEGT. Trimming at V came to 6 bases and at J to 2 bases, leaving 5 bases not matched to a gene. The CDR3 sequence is CASSRQGETYEQYF. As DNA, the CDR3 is TGTGCCAGCAGCCGACAGGGGGAAACCTACGAGCAGTACTTC.

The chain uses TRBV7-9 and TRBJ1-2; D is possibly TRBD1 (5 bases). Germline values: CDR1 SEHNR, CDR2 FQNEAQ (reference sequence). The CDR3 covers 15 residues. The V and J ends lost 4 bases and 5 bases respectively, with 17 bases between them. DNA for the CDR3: TGTGCCAGCAGCTGGGGGTTCGGGGGAGGATATGGCTACACCTTC. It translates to CASSWGFGGGYGYTF.

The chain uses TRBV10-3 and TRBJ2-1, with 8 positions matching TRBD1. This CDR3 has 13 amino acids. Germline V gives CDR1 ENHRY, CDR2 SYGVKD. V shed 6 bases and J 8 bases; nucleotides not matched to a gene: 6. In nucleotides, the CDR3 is TGTGCCATCAGCCCTGGACAGGGCGATGAGCAGTTCTTC. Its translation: CAISPGQGDEQFF.

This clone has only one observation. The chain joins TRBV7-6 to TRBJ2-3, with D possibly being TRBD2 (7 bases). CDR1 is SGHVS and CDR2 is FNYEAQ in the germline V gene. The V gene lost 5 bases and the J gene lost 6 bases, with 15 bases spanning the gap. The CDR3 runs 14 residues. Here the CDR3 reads CASSPRGGEDTQYF. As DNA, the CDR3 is TGTGCCAGCAGCCCAAGGGGGGGCGAGGATACGCAGTATTTT.

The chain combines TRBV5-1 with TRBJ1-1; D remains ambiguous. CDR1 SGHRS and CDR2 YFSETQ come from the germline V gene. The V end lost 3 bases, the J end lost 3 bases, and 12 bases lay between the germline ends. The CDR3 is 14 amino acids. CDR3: CASSSPGVDTEAFF. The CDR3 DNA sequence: TGCGCCAGCAGCTCGCCCGGGGTGGACACTGAAGCTTTCTTT. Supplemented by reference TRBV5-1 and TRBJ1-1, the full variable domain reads KAGVTQTPRYLIKTRGQQVTLSCSPISGHRSVSWYQQTPGQGLQFLFEYFSETQRNKGNFPGRFSGRQFSNSRSEMNVSTLELGDSALYLCASSSPGVDTEAFFGQGTRLTVV.

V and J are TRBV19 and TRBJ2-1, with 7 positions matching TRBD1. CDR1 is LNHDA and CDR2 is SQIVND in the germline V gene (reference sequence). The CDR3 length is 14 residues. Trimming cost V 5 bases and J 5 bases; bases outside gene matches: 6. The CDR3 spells CASSSWTGHNEQFF. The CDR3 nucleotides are TGTGCCAGTAGTTCGTGGACAGGCCACAATGAGCAGTTCTTC.

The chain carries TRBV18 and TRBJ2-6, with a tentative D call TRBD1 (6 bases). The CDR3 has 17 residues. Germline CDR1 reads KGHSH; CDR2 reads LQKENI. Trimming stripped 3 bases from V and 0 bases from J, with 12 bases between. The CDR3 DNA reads TGTGCCAGCTCACCGGGACATCTCTACTCTGGGGCCAACGTCCTGACTTTC. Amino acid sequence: CASSPGHLYSGANVLTF.

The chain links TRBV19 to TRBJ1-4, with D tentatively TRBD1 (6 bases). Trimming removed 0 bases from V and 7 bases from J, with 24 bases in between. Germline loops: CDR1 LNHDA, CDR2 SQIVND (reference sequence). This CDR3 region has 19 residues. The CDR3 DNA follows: TGTGCCAGTAGTATAGACCAAGGAAGGGACAAACCCCTCAGTGAAAAACTGTTTTTT. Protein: CASSIDQGRDKPLSEKLFF.

The CDR3 spells CASSIDRTGEAFF. The CDR3 DNA reads as TGTGCCAGTAGTATAGACCGGACAGGCGAAGCTTTCTTT. The V call is TRBV19, the J call TRBJ1-1, with TRBD1 matching 7 bases. V shed 0 bases and J 8 bases; nucleotides not matched to a gene: 3. Germline lookup yields CDR1 LNHDA and CDR2 SQIVND (reference sequence). The CDR3 runs to 13 residues.

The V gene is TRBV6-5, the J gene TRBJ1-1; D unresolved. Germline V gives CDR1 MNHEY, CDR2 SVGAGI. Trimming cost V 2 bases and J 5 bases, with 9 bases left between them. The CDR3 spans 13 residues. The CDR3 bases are TGTGCCAGCAGTTACGTCGGGTGGACTGAAGCTTTCTTT. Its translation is CASSYVGWTEAFF.

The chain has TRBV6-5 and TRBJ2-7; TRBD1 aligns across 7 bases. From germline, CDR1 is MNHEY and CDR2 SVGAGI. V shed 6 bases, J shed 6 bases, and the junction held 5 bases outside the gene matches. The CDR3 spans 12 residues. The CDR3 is CASRDRVGEQYF. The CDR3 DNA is TGTGCCAGCAGAGACAGGGTAGGCGAGCAGTACTTC.

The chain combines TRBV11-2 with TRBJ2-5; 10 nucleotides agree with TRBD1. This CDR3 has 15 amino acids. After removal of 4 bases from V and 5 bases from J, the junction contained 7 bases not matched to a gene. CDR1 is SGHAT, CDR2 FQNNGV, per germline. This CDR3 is CASSYRTGGGETQYF. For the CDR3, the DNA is TGTGCCAGCAGCTACCGGACAGGGGGAGGGGAGACCCAGTACTTC.

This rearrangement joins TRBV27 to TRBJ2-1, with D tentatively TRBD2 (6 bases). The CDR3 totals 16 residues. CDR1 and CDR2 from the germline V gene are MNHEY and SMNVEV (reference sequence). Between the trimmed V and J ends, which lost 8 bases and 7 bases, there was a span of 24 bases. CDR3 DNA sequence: TGTGCCAGCTCTTGGTACGGGGACTCTCATGTTAATGAGCAGTTCTTC. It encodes CASSWYGDSHVNEQFF.

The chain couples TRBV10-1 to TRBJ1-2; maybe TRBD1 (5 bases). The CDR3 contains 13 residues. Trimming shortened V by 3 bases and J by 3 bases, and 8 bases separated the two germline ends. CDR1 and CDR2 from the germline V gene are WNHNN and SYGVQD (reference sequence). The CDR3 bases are TGCGCCAGCAGTGAAGGGGAAGACTATGGCTACACCTTC. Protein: CASSEGEDYGYTF.

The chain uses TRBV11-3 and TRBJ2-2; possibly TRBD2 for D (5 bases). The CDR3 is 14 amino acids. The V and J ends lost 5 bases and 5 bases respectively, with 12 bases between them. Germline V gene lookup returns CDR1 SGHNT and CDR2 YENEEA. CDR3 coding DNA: TGTGCCAGCAGCCTCCGTGGACTGACCGGGGAGCTGTTTTTT. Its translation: CASSLRGLTGELFF.

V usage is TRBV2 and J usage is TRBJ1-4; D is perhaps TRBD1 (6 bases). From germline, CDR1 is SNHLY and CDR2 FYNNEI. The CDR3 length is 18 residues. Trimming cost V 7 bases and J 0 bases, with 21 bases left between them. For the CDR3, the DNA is TGTGCCAGCACCCCGTTCCCCAGGGAGGGGGCAACTAATGAAAAACTGTTTTTT. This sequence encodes CASTPFPREGATNEKLFF.

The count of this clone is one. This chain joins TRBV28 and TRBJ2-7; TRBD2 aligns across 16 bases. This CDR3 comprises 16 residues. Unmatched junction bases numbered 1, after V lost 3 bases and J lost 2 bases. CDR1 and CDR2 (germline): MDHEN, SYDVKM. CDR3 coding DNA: TGTGCCAGCAGTTTCGGGACTAGCGGGGGGGCCTACGAGCAGTACTTC. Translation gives CASSFGTSGGAYEQYF. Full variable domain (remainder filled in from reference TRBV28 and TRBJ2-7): DVKVTQSSRYLVKRTGEKVFLECVQDMDHENMFWYRQDPGLGLRLIYFSYDVKMKEKGDIPEGYSVSREKKERFSLILESASTNQTSMYLCASSFGTSGGAYEQYFGPGTRLTVT.

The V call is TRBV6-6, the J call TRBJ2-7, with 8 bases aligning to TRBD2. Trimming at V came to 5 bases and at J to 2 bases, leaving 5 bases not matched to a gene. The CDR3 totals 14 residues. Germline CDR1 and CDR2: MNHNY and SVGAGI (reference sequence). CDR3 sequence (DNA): TGTGCCAGCAGTCGTAGCGGGGAGACCTACGAGCAGTACTTC. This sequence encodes CASSRSGETYEQYF.

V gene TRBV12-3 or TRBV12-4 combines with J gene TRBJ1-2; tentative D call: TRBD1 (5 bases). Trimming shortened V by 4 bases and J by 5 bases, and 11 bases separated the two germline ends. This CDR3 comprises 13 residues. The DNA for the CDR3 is TGTGCCAGCAGTTACGGGGGATCGTATGGCTACACCTTC. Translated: CASSYGGSYGYTF.

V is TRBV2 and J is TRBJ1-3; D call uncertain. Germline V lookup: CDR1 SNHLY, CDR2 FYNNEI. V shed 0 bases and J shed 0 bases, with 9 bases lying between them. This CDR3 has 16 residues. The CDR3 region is CASSEAFHTSGNTIYF. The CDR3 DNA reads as TGTGCCAGCAGTGAAGCTTTTCACACCTCTGGAAACACCATATATTTT.

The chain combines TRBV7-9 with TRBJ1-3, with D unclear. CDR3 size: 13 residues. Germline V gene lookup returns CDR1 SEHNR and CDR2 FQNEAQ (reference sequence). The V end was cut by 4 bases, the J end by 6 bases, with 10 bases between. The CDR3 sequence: CASSSQALNTIYF. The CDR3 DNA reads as TGTGCCAGCAGCTCGCAGGCTTTAAACACCATATATTTT.

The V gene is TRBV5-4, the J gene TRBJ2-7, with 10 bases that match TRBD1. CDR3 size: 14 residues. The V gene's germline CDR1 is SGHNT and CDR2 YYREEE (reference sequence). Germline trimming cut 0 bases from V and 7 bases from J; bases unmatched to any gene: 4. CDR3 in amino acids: CASSLGDRGREQYF. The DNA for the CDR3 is TGTGCCAGCAGCTTGGGGGACAGGGGACGGGAGCAGTACTTC.

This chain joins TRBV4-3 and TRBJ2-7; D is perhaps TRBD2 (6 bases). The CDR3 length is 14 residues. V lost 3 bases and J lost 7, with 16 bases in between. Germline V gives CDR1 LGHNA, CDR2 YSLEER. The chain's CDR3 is CASSQAGGVGEQYF. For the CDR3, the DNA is TGCGCCAGCAGCCAGGCCGGGGGAGTCGGGGAGCAGTACTTC.

The chain's CDR3 is CAWSVRRDLYTF. The CDR3 DNA reads as TGTGCCTGGAGTGTACGGAGGGACCTCTACACCTTC. This chain connects TRBV30 to TRBJ1-2; D is possibly TRBD1 (5 bases). Germline lookup yields CDR1 GTSNPN and CDR2 SVGIG (reference sequence). This CDR3 spans 12 amino acids. V was cut by 0 bases and J by 10 bases, with 12 bases left in between. The whole variable domain, remainder taken from reference TRBV30 and TRBJ1-2, is SQTIHQWPATLVQPVGSPLSLECTVEGTSNPNLYWYRQAAGRGLQLLFYSVGIGQISSEVPQNLSASRPQDRQFILSSKKLLLSDSGFYLCAWSVRRDLYTFGSGTRLTVV.

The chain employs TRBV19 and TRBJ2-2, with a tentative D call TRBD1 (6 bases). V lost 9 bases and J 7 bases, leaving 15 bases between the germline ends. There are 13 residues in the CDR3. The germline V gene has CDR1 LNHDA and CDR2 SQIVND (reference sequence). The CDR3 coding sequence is TGTGCCAGCTCTGGACAGACCTTCGGGGAGCTGTTTTTT. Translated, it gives CASSGQTFGELFF.